One sample yielded the 22 T cell receptor beta chains listed below, sequenced in a study of blood T cell repertoires in COVID-19. Sequenced by immunoSEQ multiplex PCR; TCRdb stores in-frame clones only, minus some. Of about 100,000 clones in the sample, 80% to 90% were seen once. The sequenced sample consisted of peripheral blood. Receptors originate from an elderly man with acute or convalescent COVID-19.

The rearrangement joins TRBV7-2 to TRBJ2-5; possible D gene TRBD2, 6 bases. V was trimmed by 6 bases and J by 5 bases, leaving 16 bases between them. The CDR3 loop spans 14 amino acids. Germline assignment: CDR1 SGHTA and CDR2 FQGNSA. The CDR3 loop reads CASSGREMSETQYF. The DNA for the CDR3 is TGTGCCAGCAGTGGCCGGGAGATGTCGGAGACCCAGTACTTC.

V usage is TRBV18 and J usage is TRBJ1-4, with D perhaps TRBD1 (5 bases). CDR1 and CDR2 from the germline V gene are KGHSH and LQKENI. The CDR3 contains 15 residues. Trimming left V 2 bases short and J 8 bases short, with 15 bases between. This chain's CDR3 is CASSPNRQGGEKLFF. CDR3 sequence (DNA): TGTGCCAGCTCACCAAATAGGCAGGGAGGCGAAAAACTGTTTTTT.

This clone is a singleton in its sample. The genes are TRBV19 and TRBJ1-4; tentatively, D is TRBD1 (5 bases). Germline CDR1 reads LNHDA; CDR2 reads SQIVND (reference sequence). CDR3 length equals 14 residues. Trimming took off 5 bases at V and 5 bases at J, with 12 bases between the two ends. In nucleotides, the CDR3 is TGTGCCAGTAGTCATGGGACTTTAAATGAAAAACTGTTTTTT. Protein product: CASSHGTLNEKLFF.

Only a few counts were recorded for this clone. The CDR3 is CAWRPSGAAFYNEQFF. The CDR3 DNA reads as TGTGCCTGGAGGCCTAGCGGAGCGGCCTTCTACAATGAGCAGTTCTTC. The chain carries TRBV30 and TRBJ2-1, with 7 bases that match TRBD2. Germline values: CDR1 GTSNPN, CDR2 SVGIG (reference sequence). Trimming at V came to 3 bases and at J to 3 bases, leaving 11 bases not matched to a gene. CDR3 size: 16 residues.

The J gene is TRBJ2-6, the V gene TRBV5-4, with D perhaps TRBD2 (6 bases). The CDR3 contains 15 residues. In germline, CDR1 is SGHNT, CDR2 YYREEE (reference sequence). V lost 3 bases to trimming and J lost 0 bases, with 7 bases between them. This CDR3 is CASSSGDSGANVLTF. The CDR3 DNA reads as TGTGCCAGCAGCTCGGGAGACTCTGGGGCCAACGTCCTGACTTTC.

The genes are TRBV7-2 and TRBJ2-2, with a weak D call TRBD2 (6 bases). Germline V gene lookup returns CDR1 SGHTA and CDR2 FQGNSA. CDR3 length: 16 amino acids. V dropped 2 bases and J dropped 7 bases, with 17 bases sitting between them. CDR3 region: CASSLSRTGVLGELFF. CDR3 sequence (DNA): TGTGCCAGCAGCTTATCTCGAACGGGAGTTCTCGGGGAGCTGTTTTTT. Supplemented by reference TRBV7-2 and TRBJ2-2, the full variable domain reads GAGVSQSPSNKVTEKGKDVELRCDPISGHTALYWYRQSLGQGLEFLIYFQGNSAPDKSGLPSDRFSAERTGGSVSTLTIQRTQQEDSAVYLCASSLSRTGVLGELFFGEGSRLTVL.

This chain connects TRBV6-6 to TRBJ2-1, with D possibly being TRBD2 (7 bases). This CDR3 is built from 14 residues. CDR1 is MNHNY and CDR2 is SVGAGI in the germline V gene (reference sequence). Trimming removed 5 bases from V and 7 bases from J, with 15 bases in between. The DNA for the CDR3 is TGTGCCAGCAGTCCTGGGGGGGCGGTGAATGAGCAGTTCTTC. Its protein product is CASSPGGAVNEQFF.

This clone was detected only once. The V call is TRBV28, the J call TRBJ2-7, with 8 bases fitting TRBD2. Germline CDR1 MDHEN, CDR2 SYDVKM. The trim removed 2 bases at V and 2 bases at J, leaving 2 bases unmatched. The CDR3 is 14 amino acids. CDR3 bases: TGTGCCAGCAGTTTACCGGGAGGGCCCTACGAGCAGTACTTC. It codes for CASSLPGGPYEQYF.

DNA for the CDR3: TGTGCCAGTAGTATGTCCGGCGGGAGTGGCACCGGGGAGCTGTTTTTT. Translating gives CASSMSGGSGTGELFF. This chain joins TRBV19 and TRBJ2-2, with 7 positions matching TRBD2. After removal of 3 bases from V and 4 bases from J, the junction contained 8 bases not matched to a gene. CDR3 length: 16 residues. Germline V lookup: CDR1 LNHDA, CDR2 SQIVND (reference sequence).

The chain employs TRBV12-5 and TRBJ2-1, with 7 bases fitting TRBD2. Germline V gives CDR1 LGHNT, CDR2 FRNRAP. The CDR3 loop spans 13 amino acids. V gave up 1 base and J gave up 6 bases; unmatched junction bases: 0. CDR3 residues: CASGLGLANEQFF. The CDR3 DNA reads as TGTGCTAGTGGTTTGGGACTAGCCAATGAGCAGTTCTTC.

The V call is TRBV3-1 (or the pseudogene TRBV3-2), the J call TRBJ2-7, with a possible D match to TRBD1 (6 bases). The ends were cut back, 5 bases at V and 6 bases at J, with 14 bases in the middle. CDR3 size: 13 residues. Germline CDR1 LGHDT, CDR2 YNNKEL (reference sequence). CDR3 protein: CASSSVQGSEQYF. The CDR3 bases are TGTGCCAGCAGCAGCGTACAGGGAAGCGAGCAGTACTTC.

This clone was seen more than once but under ten times. The rearrangement links TRBV4-2 to TRBJ1-2; D is ambiguous. V lost 0 bases and J lost 4, with 12 bases in between. The CDR3 totals 15 residues. CDR1 is LGHNA and CDR2 is YNFKEQ in the germline V gene. The CDR3 spells CASSQDPHGPYGYTF. In DNA, the CDR3 is TGTGCCAGCAGCCAAGATCCCCACGGTCCCTATGGCTACACCTTC.

The chain recombines TRBV4-3 with TRBJ2-2; 11 nucleotides agree with TRBD2. The CDR3 length is 15 residues. The germline gives CDR1 LGHNA, CDR2 YSLEER. J gave up 4 bases and V 5 bases, and 3 bases lay outside the gene matches. CDR3 in DNA: TGCGCCAGCAGCGTACTAGCGGGAGTCACCGGGGAGCTGTTTTTT. Translating gives CASSVLAGVTGELFF.

This clone has just a few counts. The genes are TRBV19 and TRBJ1-1; D possibly corresponds to TRBD1 (6 bases). The CDR3 contains 15 residues. The V end lost 7 bases, the J end lost 4 bases, and 19 bases lay between the germline ends. From germline, CDR1 is LNHDA and CDR2 SQIVND (reference sequence). The chain's CDR3 is CASTPTGWLGTEAFF. The CDR3 region has the DNA TGTGCCAGTACTCCAACAGGGTGGTTAGGCACTGAAGCTTTCTTT.

This rearrangement joins TRBV4-3 to TRBJ2-7; 7 bases agree with TRBD1. Germline lookup yields CDR1 LGHNA and CDR2 YSLEER. The CDR3 loop spans 16 amino acids. J lost 3 bases, V lost 4 bases, and 12 bases had no gene match. As DNA, the CDR3 is TGCGCCAGCAGCCTCGTCGAGGGGGCCGGTCTCTACGAGCAGTACTTC. Its protein is CASSLVEGAGLYEQYF.

This chain joins TRBV19 and TRBJ2-7; perhaps TRBD2 as D (6 bases). Trimming pared 6 bases from V and 0 bases from J, leaving 12 bases between. The V gene's germline CDR1 is LNHDA and CDR2 SQIVND (reference sequence). The CDR3 loop spans 14 amino acids. CDR3 region: CASSGVAASYEQYF. CDR3 nucleotides: TGTGCCAGTAGCGGGGTAGCGGCCTCCTACGAGCAGTACTTC.

This chain joins TRBV6-5 and TRBJ2-5; D is unclear. This CDR3 comprises 14 residues. Trimming took 2 bases from V and 4 from J, leaving 11 bases between them. Germline assignment: CDR1 MNHEY and CDR2 SVGAGI. The DNA for the CDR3 is TGTGCCAGCAGTTACGTCGCAGGCTCAGAGACCCAGTACTTC. Translating gives CASSYVAGSETQYF.

The chain is built from TRBV7-9 and TRBJ1-3; D remains unclear. V was pared by 5 bases and J by 3 bases, with 5 bases between. Germline V lookup: CDR1 SEHNR, CDR2 FQNEAQ (reference sequence). The CDR3 is made up of 12 amino acids. The CDR3 DNA reads TGTGCCAGCAGCCCACATGGAAACACCATATATTTT. The encoded protein is CASSPHGNTIYF.

The chain employs TRBV20-1 and TRBJ1-1; D is uncertain. Germline V gene sequence: CDR1 DFQATT, CDR2 SNEGSKA (reference sequence). There are 14 residues in the CDR3. Trimming stripped 3 bases from V and 0 bases from J, with 11 bases between. CDR3 nucleotides: TGCAGTGCTAGTTATAGGACTCTGAACACTGAAGCTTTCTTT. Amino acid sequence: CSASYRTLNTEAFF.

Only one count was recorded for this clone. This chain joins TRBV25-1 and TRBJ1-4; 8 bases align to TRBD1. The J segment lost 8 bases and the V segment lost 6 bases, leaving 2 bases of the junction unmatched. CDR3 size: 12 residues. Per the germline V gene, CDR1 is MGHDK and CDR2 is SYGVNS. CDR3 sequence reads: CASRQGDEKLFF. CDR3 in DNA: TGTGCCAGCAGACAGGGGGACGAAAAACTGTTTTTT.

This chain connects TRBV24-1 to TRBJ2-3; possibly TRBD1 for D (5 bases). The CDR3 runs 14 residues. V lost 3 bases and J lost 4, with 10 bases in between. Germline V lookup: CDR1 KGHDR, CDR2 SFDVKD. The CDR3 bases are TGTGCCACCAGTGATCCAGGGTCCGCAGATACGCAGTATTTT. As protein: CATSDPGSADTQYF.

In DNA, the CDR3 is TGCGCCAGCAGCTTAGCGGGAGGAGGAGACGAGCAGTACTTC. Translating gives CASSLAGGGDEQYF. V and J are TRBV5-1 and TRBJ2-7; 9 bases are shared with TRBD2. The CDR3 consists of 14 residues. Germline CDR1 and CDR2: SGHRS and YFSETQ. V gave up 2 bases and J gave up 5 bases; unmatched junction bases: 5. Based on the CDR3 plus reference TRBV5-1 and TRBJ2-7, the full variable domain is KAGVTQTPRYLIKTRGQQVTLSCSPISGHRSVSWYQQTPGQGLQFLFEYFSETQRNKGNFPGRFSGRQFSNSRSEMNVSTLELGDSALYLCASSLAGGGDEQYFGPGTRLTVT.